Listed here is a single TCR beta chain. This record comes from a study of blood T cell repertoires in COVID-19. Researchers sorted participants into cohorts using their self-reported clinical history. The V gene end was trimmed by 3 bases and the J gene end by 2 bases; junction bases not matched to a gene: 6. Germline lookup yields CDR1 SGHKS and CDR2 YYEKEE (reference sequence). The CDR3 loop spans 16 amino acids. Authors' methods: Nucleated cell counts were estimated from reference gene primer amplification. The table came from immunoSEQ multiplex PCR; TCRdb's copy has only in-frame clones and leaves some out. The V and J calls and clone size are taken from that table; D and trimming were inferred from the DNA. Among 200,000 to 300,000 clones listed, approximately 90% were seen once.

The sample consisted of PBMCs or T cells enriched from blood (not recorded which). This TCR was recovered from a woman in her thirties who had recovered from COVID-19. The V and J genes are TRBV5-5 and TRBJ1-2; 11 nucleotides agree with TRBD1. The chain's CDR3 is CASSSDRGRGNYGYTF. The CDR3 bases are TGTGCCAGCAGCTCGGACAGGGGGCGAGGGAACTATGGCTACACCTTC. The variable domain in full, completed from reference TRBV5-5 and TRBJ1-2, reads DAGVTQSPTHLIKTRGQQVTLRCSPISGHKSVSWYQQVLGQGPQFIFQYYEKEERGRGNFPDRFSARQFPNYSSELNVNALLLGDSALYLCASSSDRGRGNYGYTFGSGTRLTVV.